This T cell receptor beta chain stems from a study of OX40 agonist ivuxolimab in advanced cancers. Study in general: Participants averaged approximately 60 years of age (range about 23 to 90) and were over 75% male. Partial response was recorded in three patients: one hepatocellular carcinoma and two cutaneous melanoma cases. More than 35% of patients had received prior checkpoint inhibitor therapy.

If patients had autoimmune disease history or systemic immunosuppression, they were excluded. This CDR3 contains 15 residues. V gave up 3 bases and J gave up 4 bases, with 16 bases separating them. In germline, CDR1 is SGDLS, CDR2 YYNGEE. Some clones are missing from TCRdb's copy, which holds only in-frame ones; the method was immunoSEQ multiplex PCR. The data contain around 68,000 clones, about 84% of them seen just once; the ten biggest clones take up about 0.66%. Sample: CD4+ or CD8+ T cells sorted from blood, taken in a trial of the OX40 agonist ivuxolimab. This TCR derives from an adult with an advanced solid tumor such as melanoma, head and neck, liver or kidney cancer. The chain uses TRBV9 and TRBJ1-2; no definite D call. In DNA form, the CDR3 reads TGTGCCAGCAGCGCCCAGGAGGGTGGGAGCTATGGCTACACCTTC. As protein: CASSAQEGGSYGYTF.